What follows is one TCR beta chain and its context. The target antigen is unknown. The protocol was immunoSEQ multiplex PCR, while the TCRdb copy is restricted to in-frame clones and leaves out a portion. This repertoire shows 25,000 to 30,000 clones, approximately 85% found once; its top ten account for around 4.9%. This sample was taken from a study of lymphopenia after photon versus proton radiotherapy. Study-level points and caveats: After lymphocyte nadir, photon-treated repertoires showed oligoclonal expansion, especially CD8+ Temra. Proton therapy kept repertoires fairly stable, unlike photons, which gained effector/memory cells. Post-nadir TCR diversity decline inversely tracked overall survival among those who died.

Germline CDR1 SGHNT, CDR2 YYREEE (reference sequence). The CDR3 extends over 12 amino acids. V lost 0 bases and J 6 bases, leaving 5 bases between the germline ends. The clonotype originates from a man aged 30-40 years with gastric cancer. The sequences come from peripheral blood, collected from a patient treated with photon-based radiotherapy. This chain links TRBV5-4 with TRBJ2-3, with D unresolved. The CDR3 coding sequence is TGTGCCAGCAGCTTGGGTTTTGATACGCAGTATTTT. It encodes CASSLGFDTQYF.